This T cell receptor (beta chain) was recorded in a study of neurological immune-mediated disorders. Many counts were recorded for this clonotype. Germline CDR1 reads SGHRS; CDR2 reads YFSETQ. The CDR3 totals 16 residues. Trimming cost V 4 bases and J 2 bases; bases outside gene matches: 6. Unsorted libraries were prepared from 2 million PBMCs that had been stored at -80 C. 5'RACE generated cDNA with 10-nucleotide random UMIs. In every sequencing run, more than 170 million TCR-beta sequences were generated from 15-18 subjects. MiXCR, applied by TCRdb to the 5' RACE reads, yields one record per CDR3 protein. The repertoire includes fewer than 90,000 distinct CDR3 sequences, about 9.3% of them detected once, and about 1.8% sits in the top ten.

This TCR was recovered from a man aged 35 to 55 in good health. The chain recombines TRBV5-1 with TRBJ2-6; 7 bases fit TRBD1. Sequencing input: PBMCs. The CDR3 is CASSVATGAGANVLTF. The CDR3 DNA follows: TGCGCCAGCAGCGTAGCCACAGGGGCTGGGGCCAACGTCCTGACTTTC.